The 22 T cell receptor beta chains listed next were all sequenced from one sample in a study of T-cell reconstitution after alpha-beta-depleted transplantation in children. Study-wide results and caveats: Expanded graft clones numbering several hundred reportedly gave rise to alpha-beta T cells about two months after transplant.

These receptors have no identified antigens. As it was prepared, the TCRbeta library received unique molecular identifiers. TCRdb re-called the PCR reads through MiXCR, storing one row per CDR3 protein. The sample carries tens of thousands of distinct CDR3 sequences, around 6% recorded once. Sequencing was performed on peripheral blood, taken 60 days after TCRalphabeta/CD19-depleted stem cell transplant. The receptors shown here come from a child younger than two who had a stem cell transplant for acute myeloid leukemia, so the T cells may come from the graft donor.

This clonotype showed up many times. This chain joins TRBV7-2 and TRBJ2-7, with D possibly being TRBD1 (6 bases). Germline CDR1 and CDR2: SGHTA and FQGNSA. CDR3 length equals 15 residues. V dropped 7 bases and J dropped 0 bases, with 16 bases sitting between them. The CDR3 loop reads CASTHYGTPSYEQYF. The CDR3, as DNA: TGTGCCAGCACTCACTACGGGACACCCTCCTACGAGCAGTACTTC.

This clonotype was recorded many times. V gene TRBV7-9 combines with J gene TRBJ2-1; 7 positions agree with TRBD2. V was pared by 5 bases and J by 7 bases, with 2 bases of the junction left unmatched. Germline CDR1 reads SEHNR; CDR2 reads FQNEAQ (reference sequence). The CDR3 totals 12 residues. This chain's CDR3 is CASSGGGNEQFF. CDR3 in DNA: TGTGCCAGCAGCGGGGGGGGGAATGAGCAGTTCTTC.

This clonotype is judged medium-sized. The chain combines TRBV20-1 with TRBJ1-1; no clear D gene. This CDR3 comprises 14 residues. The germline CDR1 and CDR2 sequences are DFQATT and SNEGSKA (reference sequence). V was trimmed by 6 bases and J by 3 bases, leaving 17 bases between them. This CDR3 is CSAPSNGWHTEAFF. CDR3 bases: TGCAGTGCGCCGAGCAACGGGTGGCACACTGAAGCTTTCTTT.

The CDR3 reads CASRQRGLQGYTF. CDR3 DNA sequence: TGTGCCAGCCGACAGAGGGGCCTTCAGGGCTACACCTTC. This sequence joins TRBV12-3 or TRBV12-4 and TRBJ1-2; D may be TRBD1 (5 bases). The CDR3 extends over 13 amino acids. Deletions cut 8 bases from V and 8 bases from J, with 18 bases between.

This clonotype appeared many times. V and J are TRBV29-1 and TRBJ2-1; D call uncertain. V was trimmed by 3 bases and J by 8 bases, leaving 17 bases between them. Germline-derived CDR1 and CDR2 are SQVTM and ANQGSEA. The length of the CDR3 is 14 residues. CDR3 coding DNA: TGCAGCGTTGAGAGACGTGAGAGTTGGGATGAGCAGTTCTTC. Its translation is CSVERRESWDEQFF.

This clonotype qualifies as medium-sized (0.01 to 0.1%). This sequence joins TRBV11-2 and TRBJ2-1; D is undetermined. The CDR3 runs to 12 residues. V lost 5 bases and J lost 8, with 10 bases in between. Germline V lookup: CDR1 SGHAT, CDR2 FQNNGV. The CDR3 coding sequence is TGTGCCAGCAGCCCCCTCAGGTATGAGCAGTTCTTC. This translates into CASSPLRYEQFF.

This clonotype turned up a few times. The V and J genes are TRBV3-1 and TRBJ2-2; no reliable D call. CDR3 length: 13 amino acids. Germline V lookup: CDR1 LGHDT, CDR2 YNNKEL (reference sequence). V was cut by 6 bases and J by 0 bases, with 5 bases left in between. The CDR3 here is CASRPPNTGELFF. DNA for the CDR3: TGTGCCAGCAGACCTCCGAACACCGGGGAGCTGTTTTTT.

This clonotype has ten or more counts. The genes are TRBV5-6 and TRBJ2-3; 7 bases agree with TRBD1. The CDR3 totals 14 residues. The V gene end was trimmed by 2 bases and the J gene end by 1 base; junction bases not matched to a gene: 1. In germline, CDR1 is SGHDT, CDR2 YYEEEE. CDR3: CASSFGTGTDTQYF. CDR3 nucleotide sequence: TGTGCCAGCAGCTTCGGGACAGGCACAGATACGCAGTATTTT.

This clonotype was observed a handful of times. CDR3 nucleotides: TGTGCCAGCCATCTCAGCGGGGGGGCGGGTGAGCAGTTCTTC. This encodes CASHLSGGAGEQFF. This chain links TRBV7-8 with TRBJ2-1, with 10 bases fitting TRBD2. Germline values: CDR1 SGHVS, CDR2 FQNEAQ. The V segment lost 8 bases and the J segment 9 bases; nucleotides outside the gene matches: 10. This CDR3 comprises 14 residues.

The sample holds many counts of this clonotype. The V and J genes are TRBV29-1 and TRBJ2-7; possibly TRBD2 for D (6 bases). CDR3 size: 10 residues. V lost 6 bases and J lost 3, with 6 bases in between. Germline V CDR1 and CDR2: SQVTM, ANQGSEA. This CDR3 is CSVGGYEQYF. CDR3 sequence (DNA): TGCAGCGTGGGGGGCTACGAGCAGTACTTC.

This chain uses TRBV4-2 with TRBJ2-4, with D tentatively TRBD1 (7 bases). The CDR3 sequence is 15 residues long. V lost 7 bases and J lost 1, with 14 bases in between. Germline V gene lookup returns CDR1 LGHNA and CDR2 YNFKEQ. CDR3 protein: CASTEGAGAKNIQYF. The CDR3, as DNA: TGTGCCAGCACCGAGGGGGCGGGGGCCAAAAACATTCAGTACTTC.

This clonotype has ten or more counts. J is TRBJ1-2 and V is TRBV12-3 or TRBV12-4, with D perhaps matching TRBD1 (5 bases). Deletions cut 3 bases from V and 6 bases from J, with 11 bases between. This CDR3 comprises 13 residues. CDR3 nucleotide sequence: TGTGCCAGCAGTTTTGCGGGGGGGGATGGCTACACCTTC. Amino acid sequence: CASSFAGGDGYTF.

At least ten counts were recorded for this clonotype. CDR3 residues: CASSVGGRAHTNTQYF. The DNA for the CDR3 is TGTGCCAGCAGCGTAGGCGGGAGGGCCCACACTAATACGCAGTATTTT. The genes are TRBV9 and TRBJ2-3; 9 positions agree with TRBD2. The V segment lost 0 bases and the J segment 7 bases; nucleotides outside the gene matches: 9. The germline CDR1 and CDR2 sequences are SGDLS and YYNGEE. The length of the CDR3 is 16 residues.

This clonotype was recorded many times. V gene TRBV4-3 combines with J gene TRBJ2-4; D is unclear. The CDR3 extends over 17 amino acids. The germline CDR1 and CDR2 sequences are LGHNA and YSLEER. V was clipped by 0 bases and J by 0 bases, with 12 bases between them. Here the CDR3 DNA reads TGCGCCAGCAGCCAAGATGTGGCAGTGCTAGCCAAAAACATTCAGTACTTC. Amino acid sequence: CASSQDVAVLAKNIQYF.

By share of the sample, this clonotype is medium-sized. The J gene is TRBJ2-5, the V gene TRBV12-3 or TRBV12-4; TRBD1 matches 8 bases. Trimming at V came to 1 base and at J to 5 bases, leaving 3 bases not matched to a gene. The CDR3 spans 14 residues. CDR3 DNA: TGTGCCAGCAGTTTAGAAAGACAGGGGGAGACCCAGTACTTC. This sequence encodes CASSLERQGETQYF.

There are many counts of this clonotype. The gene calls are TRBV20-1 and TRBJ1-6; 7 bases are a match to TRBD1. Germline V gene sequence: CDR1 DFQATT, CDR2 SNEGSKA (reference sequence). The CDR3 extends over 14 amino acids. V lost 5 bases and J lost 8; bases outside the gene matches: 9. CDR3: CSARPGQLYSPLHF. The DNA for the CDR3 is TGCAGTGCTCGGCCGGGACAGCTTTATTCACCCCTCCACTTT.

This clonotype was picked up many times. The chain employs TRBV2 and TRBJ2-1; D might be TRBD1 (5 bases). Germline V gene sequence: CDR1 SNHLY, CDR2 FYNNEI. This CDR3 has 14 residues. V was cut by 8 bases and J by 1 base, with 12 bases left in between. The CDR3 DNA reads TGTGCCAGCCTGCGGACACTGTCCTACAATGAGCAGTTCTTC. Protein product: CASLRTLSYNEQFF.

This clonotype appeared many times. This rearrangement joins TRBV4-3 to TRBJ1-1; unclear D gene. Germline loops: CDR1 LGHNA, CDR2 YSLEER. V was pared by 1 base and J by 3 bases, with 9 bases between. CDR3 length: 14 residues. The CDR3 loop reads CASSQVRVHTEAFF. The CDR3 region has the DNA TGCGCCAGCAGCCAAGTAAGGGTTCACACTGAAGCTTTCTTT.

Many counts were recorded for this clonotype. The V gene is TRBV7-9, the J gene TRBJ2-7, with 9 bases aligning to TRBD1. The germline CDR1 and CDR2 sequences are SEHNR and FQNEAQ (reference sequence). The CDR3 is 13 amino acids. V dropped 8 bases and J dropped 3; count of bases not matched to a gene: 5. The CDR3 DNA follows: TGTGCCAGCGGGGACAGGGAGATCTACGAGCAGTACTTC. Protein sequence: CASGDREIYEQYF.

This clonotype was observed many times. The V gene is TRBV5-4, the J gene TRBJ2-7, with D unresolved. This CDR3 contains 12 residues. Trimming left V 0 bases short and J 6 bases short, with 7 bases between. In germline, CDR1 is SGHNT, CDR2 YYREEE (reference sequence). The CDR3 spells CASSLGAREQYF. The CDR3 DNA reads as TGTGCCAGCAGCTTGGGGGCGCGCGAGCAGTACTTC. Full variable domain (missing parts from reference TRBV5-4 and TRBJ2-7): ETGVTQSPTHLIKTRGQQVTLRCSSQSGHNTVSWYQQALGQGPQFIFQYYREEENGRGNFPPRFSGLQFPNYSSELNVNALELDDSALYLCASSLGAREQYFGPGTRLTVT.

This clonotype turned up a few times. The chain links TRBV7-8 to TRBJ2-7; D gene ambiguous. Germline values: CDR1 SGHVS, CDR2 FQNEAQ. V was cut by 5 bases and J by 4 bases, with 15 bases left in between. The CDR3 is 14 amino acids. The CDR3 reads CASSLVRSPYEQYF. The CDR3 DNA sequence: TGTGCCAGCAGCCTGGTCCGAAGCCCTTACGAGCAGTACTTC.

The sample holds many counts of this clonotype. The chain combines TRBV7-2 with TRBJ2-7, with D hard to call. Germline values: CDR1 SGHTA, CDR2 FQGNSA. The length of the CDR3 is 17 residues. Trimming shortened V by 1 base and J by 4 bases, and 20 bases separated the two germline ends. CDR3 sequence: CASSLGVFTYSSYEQYF. CDR3 nucleotide sequence: TGTGCCAGCAGCTTAGGGGTTTTCACCTATTCTTCATACGAGCAGTACTTC.